Presented here are 22 T cell receptor beta chains from one specimen sequenced in a study of human T cells and chemical hapten exposure. Using its own MiXCR run on the RACE reads, TCRdb lists one record per CDR3 protein. The sample gives 25,000 to 35,000 distinct CDR3 sequences, over 7% of which show up once; roughly 10% is in the top ten. Documented time point: healthy volunteer bleed at 2 weeks. RNA extraction used unfractionated whole blood as the source of total RNA. What was sequenced was whole blood. The source is a human donor in good health. Some clones in this sample may be carry-over from other donors' samples.

The chain carries TRBV7-2 and TRBJ1-5; D is unresolved. This CDR3 region has 13 residues. V was shortened by 1 base and J by 6 bases, with 7 bases between the two germline ends. In germline, CDR1 is SGHTA, CDR2 FQGNSA. The chain's CDR3 is CASSLDRTQPQHF. CDR3 DNA: TGTGCCAGCAGCTTAGACAGAACTCAGCCCCAGCATTTT.

In its sample, this clonotype was seen a few times. The rearrangement joins TRBV5-1 to TRBJ2-2, with TRBD2 as a possible D gene (5 bases). Germline CDR1 is SGHRS and CDR2 is YFSETQ. The CDR3 loop spans 14 amino acids. Trimming left V 5 bases short and J 1 base short, with 9 bases between. The CDR3, as DNA: TGCGCCAGCAGGCCCGGACTGAACACCGGGGAGCTGTTTTTT. As protein: CASRPGLNTGELFF.

This sequence joins TRBV29-1 and TRBJ1-1; D is possibly TRBD1 (5 bases). The CDR3 consists of 14 residues. Trimming left V 1 base short and J 8 bases short, with 17 bases between. Germline loops: CDR1 SQVTM, CDR2 ANQGSEA. Written as DNA, the CDR3 is TGCAGCGTTGAAGGAGGGGTGGAAGCAGGGGAAGCTTTCTTT. Its translation: CSVEGGVEAGEAFF.

A few counts support this clonotype. The genes are TRBV5-6 and TRBJ1-1, with D uncertain. V lost 0 bases, J lost 6 bases, and 9 bases lay in between. The germline CDR1 and CDR2 sequences are SGHDT and YYEEEE. The CDR3 runs 13 residues. The CDR3 loop is CASSLGGSPEAFF. The CDR3 region has the DNA TGTGCCAGCAGCTTGGGGGGTAGCCCTGAAGCTTTCTTT.

V gene TRBV5-1 combines with J gene TRBJ1-1, with TRBD1 matching over 7 bases. Germline V gives CDR1 SGHRS, CDR2 YFSETQ. CDR3 length: 18 amino acids. J gave up 1 base and V 4 bases, and 16 bases lay outside the gene matches. CDR3 bases: TGCGCCAGCAGCCCCTGGGGGGACAGCCGGACGGGGAACACTGAAGCTTTCTTT. It translates to CASSPWGDSRTGNTEAFF.

There are a few counts of this clonotype. The DNA for the CDR3 is TGCGCCAGCAGCTGTGACACTGAAGCTTTCTTT. The encoded protein is CASSCDTEAFF. The genes are TRBV10-2 and TRBJ1-1; no definite D call. Trimming removed 6 bases at V and 3 bases at J, with 5 bases between. This CDR3 region has 11 residues. CDR1 and CDR2 (germline): WSHSY, SAAADI.

On this clonotype itself: A read error may explain this, as a much larger clone is one base away. V and J are TRBV18 and TRBJ1-6, with D possibly being TRBD1 (6 bases). CDR3 length: 16 residues. The V gene's germline CDR1 is KGHSH and CDR2 LQKENI. The CDR3 DNA sequence: TGTGCCAGCCCACCAAACCAGGGGAATGGTAATTCACCCCTCCACTTT. Its translation is CASPPNQGNGNSPLHF.

This clonotype was recorded a few times. The V and J genes are TRBV19 and TRBJ1-5, with 11 bases matching TRBD1. V lost 5 bases and J lost 4; bases outside the gene matches: 13. Germline V gene data show CDR1 as LNHDA and CDR2 as SQIVND (reference sequence). CDR3 length equals 18 residues. Here the CDR3 reads CASSLGTGGLIRNQPQHF. The CDR3 coding sequence is TGTGCCAGTAGTCTCGGGACAGGGGGACTCATACGAAATCAGCCCCAGCATTTT.

This clonotype came up many times. The chain is built from TRBV7-8 and TRBJ2-7; no firm D call. The ends were cut back, 1 base at V and 4 bases at J, with 5 bases in the middle. Germline assignment: CDR1 SGHVS and CDR2 FQNEAQ. The CDR3 is 12 amino acids. The CDR3 DNA reads as TGTGCCAGCAGCTTAGAGTGGTACGAGCAGTACTTC. It specifies CASSLEWYEQYF.

V usage is TRBV7-2 and J usage is TRBJ1-1; 7 bases fit TRBD1. CDR1 is SGHTA, CDR2 FQGNSA, per germline. This CDR3 region has 13 residues. V was clipped by 3 bases and J by 4 bases; unmatched bases: 2. CDR3: CASSFAGGTEAFF. CDR3 nucleotide sequence: TGTGCCAGCAGCTTCGCAGGGGGCACTGAAGCTTTCTTT.

The genes are TRBV12-3 or TRBV12-4 and TRBJ2-3, with 9 bases aligning to TRBD2. The CDR3 runs 18 residues. V shed 7 bases, J shed 2 bases, and the junction held 16 bases outside the gene matches. DNA of the CDR3: TGTGCCAGCAATAACCCGGGACAGACTAGCGGTTACACAGATACGCAGTATTTT. It yields the protein CASNNPGQTSGYTDTQYF.

The V and J genes are TRBV12-3 or TRBV12-4 and TRBJ2-4; the match to TRBD2 covers 9 bases. The CDR3 is made up of 16 amino acids. V was pared by 5 bases and J by 3 bases, with 8 bases of the junction left unmatched. The CDR3 DNA follows: TGTGCCAGCAGTCCCCCCCGGCGGGGGGGCAAAAACATTCAGTACTTC. It encodes CASSPPRRGGKNIQYF.

This clonotype was picked up a small number of times. J is TRBJ2-1 and V is TRBV30; tentative D call: TRBD2 (6 bases). V lost 0 bases to trimming and J lost 5 bases, with 11 bases between them. The length of the CDR3 is 14 residues. CDR1 is GTSNPN, CDR2 SVGIG, per germline (reference sequence). CDR3 residues: CAWSVAGRDNEQFF. Here the CDR3 DNA reads TGTGCCTGGAGTGTGGCGGGGCGAGACAATGAGCAGTTCTTC.

This clonotype was found many times. CDR3 in DNA: TGCAGCGTTGCAACGGGCAATTCACCCCTCCACTTT. Amino acids: CSVATGNSPLHF. This rearrangement joins TRBV29-1 to TRBJ1-6; no definite D call. Between the trimmed V and J ends, which lost 4 bases and 7 bases, there was a span of 8 bases. Germline CDR1 reads SQVTM; CDR2 reads ANQGSEA. The CDR3 has 12 amino acids.

This clonotype turned up a few times. The CDR3 DNA reads TGCAGTGCCAGGACAGGGACCCACACAGATACGCAGTATTTT. Its translation: CSARTGTHTDTQYF. The chain carries TRBV20-1 and TRBJ2-3, with 8 nucleotides matching TRBD1. Looked up from germline, CDR1 is DFQATT and CDR2 is SNEGSKA (reference sequence). V shed 6 bases, J shed 2 bases, and the junction held 7 bases outside the gene matches. CDR3 length equals 14 residues.

This sequence joins TRBV2 and TRBJ1-6; 7 nucleotides match TRBD1. The CDR3 extends over 14 amino acids. V trimming: 6 bases; J trimming: 7 bases; junction bases outside the gene matches: 6. The V gene's germline CDR1 is SNHLY and CDR2 FYNNEI. The CDR3 loop is CASRTGSLNSPLHF. In DNA, the CDR3 is TGTGCCAGCAGGACAGGGTCTTTGAATTCACCCCTCCACTTT.

This clonotype was observed at least ten times. The chain uses TRBV6-2 or TRBV6-3 and TRBJ1-1; tentative D call: TRBD1 (5 bases). Germline CDR1 is MNHEY and CDR2 is SVGEGT. The CDR3 extends over 12 amino acids. Trimming stripped 2 bases from V and 8 bases from J, with 9 bases between. The CDR3 spells CASSYPGGEAFF. Here the CDR3 DNA reads TGTGCCAGCAGTTACCCTGGGGGAGAAGCTTTCTTT.

This clonotype has more than one count but fewer than ten. V gene TRBV4-3 combines with J gene TRBJ2-5, with D tentatively TRBD2 (5 bases). V lost 1 base to trimming and J lost 2 bases, with 11 bases between them. The CDR3 runs to 15 residues. Germline V gene lookup returns CDR1 LGHNA and CDR2 YSLEER. The CDR3 spells CASSQARGCQETQYF. The DNA of the CDR3 is TGCGCCAGCAGCCAAGCTCGGGGATGTCAAGAGACCCAGTACTTC.

This clonotype was counted at least ten times. The gene calls are TRBV12-3 or TRBV12-4 and TRBJ2-2; maybe TRBD1 (5 bases). This CDR3 has 11 residues. Trimming pared 10 bases from V and 4 bases from J, leaving 7 bases between. The CDR3 DNA reads as TGTGCCATAGGGGCCACCGGGGAGCTGTTTTTT. Its protein product is CAIGATGELFF.

This clonotype was detected ten times or more. The chain recombines TRBV5-6 with TRBJ2-3; either TRBD1 or TRBD2 may fit D (5 bases each). Trimming removed 3 bases from V and 4 bases from J, with 18 bases in between. This CDR3 contains 16 residues. The V gene's germline CDR1 is SGHDT and CDR2 YYEEEE. In nucleotides, the CDR3 is TGTGCCAGCAGCTCCCGGGACCGACGTGTCTCAGATACGCAGTATTTT. Its translation is CASSSRDRRVSDTQYF.

This clonotype appeared many times. This chain links TRBV12-3 or TRBV12-4 with TRBJ2-3; D gene unclear. There are 15 residues in the CDR3. Trimming removed 5 bases at V and 0 bases at J, with 12 bases between. The CDR3, as DNA: TGTGCCAGCAGTCCGTATTCCGCTAGCACAGATACGCAGTATTTT. It encodes CASSPYSASTDTQYF.

The V call is TRBV7-8, the J call TRBJ1-1, with TRBD1 as a possible D gene (5 bases). The V end was cut by 1 base, the J end by 5 bases, with 8 bases between. In germline, CDR1 is SGHVS, CDR2 FQNEAQ. This CDR3 has 13 residues. The CDR3 protein is CASSLVAGTEAFF. The DNA of the CDR3 is TGTGCCAGCAGCTTAGTGGCAGGGACTGAAGCTTTCTTT. The whole variable domain, filled in from reference TRBV7-8 and TRBJ1-1, reads GAGVSQSPRYKVAKRGQDVALRCDPISGHVSLFWYQQALGQGPEFLTYFQNEAQLDKSGLPSDRFFAERPEGSVSTLKIQRTQQEDSAVYLCASSLVAGTEAFFGQGTRLTVV.